Below, 19 T cell receptor beta chains from the same sample are listed, as sequenced in a study of response to subunit inactivated influenza vaccine. Each CDR3 protein gets one entry after TCRdb re-called the RT-PCR reads with MiXCR. The table has approximately 530,000 distinct CDR3 sequences, approximately 7.2% seen once. The source material was PBMCs from blood, sampled 23 months after vaccination. These receptors originate from a man aged 50-75 years who received an inactivated influenza vaccine.

This clonotype has just a few counts. The chain is built from TRBV5-1 and TRBJ2-5; TRBD2 matches at 11 bases. Losses at the gene ends were 4 bases for V and 4 bases for J; bases not matched to a gene: 12. Germline lookup yields CDR1 SGHRS and CDR2 YFSETQ. This CDR3 is built from 17 residues. The CDR3 DNA reads as TGCGCCAGCAGCGTCCGTAGCGGGAGGGTTGGTTTAGAGACCCAGTACTTC. Its protein product is CASSVRSGRVGLETQYF.

This sequence joins TRBV20-1 and TRBJ2-3; TRBD2 aligns across 16 bases. CDR3 size: 19 residues. CDR1 is DFQATT and CDR2 is SNEGSKA in the germline V gene (reference sequence). Trimming cost V 3 bases and J 4 bases; bases outside gene matches: 13. CDR3 sequence: CSASFNPGLAGGLADTQYF. CDR3 coding DNA: TGCAGTGCTAGTTTTAATCCGGGACTAGCGGGGGGGCTGGCAGATACGCAGTATTTT.

Only a few counts were recorded for this clonotype. The chain has TRBV15 and TRBJ1-5; possible D gene TRBD1, 5 bases. Between the trimmed V and J ends, which lost 1 base and 5 bases, there was a span of 15 bases. This CDR3 has 16 amino acids. Germline lookup yields CDR1 LNHNV and CDR2 YYDKDF (reference sequence). The CDR3 DNA is TGTGCCACCAGCAGAGGGGGGTCGGACAAACATCAGCCCCAGCATTTT. Residues: CATSRGGSDKHQPQHF.

Many counts were recorded for this clonotype. The V call is TRBV27, the J call TRBJ2-2, with 12 positions matching TRBD2. There are 17 residues in the CDR3. Looked up from germline, CDR1 is MNHEY and CDR2 is SMNVEV (reference sequence). The J segment lost 5 bases and the V segment lost 8 bases, leaving 12 bases of the junction unmatched. CDR3 DNA: TGTGCCAGCGGGTTTCACCGAACTAGCGGGAGGACCGGGGAGCTGTTTTTT. Its translation: CASGFHRTSGRTGELFF.

This clonotype was recorded at least ten times. This chain uses TRBV29-1 with TRBJ2-3, with D hard to call. The germline V and J ends were trimmed by 5 bases and 0 bases, with 9 bases remaining between them. CDR3 length: 13 amino acids. Germline CDR1 SQVTM, CDR2 ANQGSEA. The CDR3: CSVNLESTDTQYF. The CDR3 DNA sequence: TGCAGCGTTAACCTCGAAAGCACAGATACGCAGTATTTT.

The sample holds a few counts of this clonotype. V usage is TRBV11-2 and J usage is TRBJ1-1; possibly TRBD1 for D (5 bases). CDR3 size: 17 residues. The V end lost 5 bases, the J end lost 3 bases, and 22 bases lay between the germline ends. From germline, CDR1 is SGHAT and CDR2 FQNNGV. CDR3 residues: CASSINRVRAGDTEAFF. CDR3 nucleotides: TGTGCCAGCAGCATAAACCGCGTCAGGGCGGGTGACACTGAAGCTTTCTTT.

This clonotype was recorded a few times. The chain combines TRBV12-3 or TRBV12-4 with TRBJ2-5; either TRBD1 or TRBD2 may supply D (5 bases each). The CDR3 extends over 13 amino acids. The germline V and J ends were trimmed by 2 bases and 7 bases, with 11 bases remaining between them. The DNA for the CDR3 is TGTGCCAGCAGTTTAACGGGGACCGGGACCCAGTACTTC. Its protein product is CASSLTGTGTQYF.

Ten or more counts support this clonotype. The V and J genes are TRBV27 and TRBJ2-2; 12 nucleotides line up with TRBD2. Trimming at V came to 4 bases and at J to 5 bases, leaving 2 bases not matched to a gene. The CDR3 is made up of 15 amino acids. CDR1 is MNHEY, CDR2 SMNVEV, per germline (reference sequence). The CDR3 loop reads CASSSGLAGTGELFF. CDR3 in DNA: TGTGCCAGCAGTTCAGGACTAGCGGGGACCGGGGAGCTGTTTTTT.

The sample holds a few counts of this clonotype. CDR3 region: CAARQPDTEAFF. In nucleotides, the CDR3 is TGTGCGGCGCGGCAGCCGGACACTGAAGCTTTCTTT. This chain connects TRBV6-2 or TRBV6-3 to TRBJ1-1; D ambiguous. CDR1 MNHEY and CDR2 SVGEGT come from the germline V gene. The CDR3 contains 12 residues.

This clonotype was seen a few times. The chain links TRBV4-3 to TRBJ1-4, with 7 bases aligning to TRBD1. V trimming: 4 bases; J trimming: 3 bases; junction bases outside the gene matches: 14. Germline V CDR1 and CDR2: LGHNA, YSLEER. This CDR3 has 18 amino acids. The DNA of the CDR3 is TGCGCCAGCAGCCTTGGGACAGTGGGAGTTACCCCTAATGAAAAACTGTTTTTT. Its protein is CASSLGTVGVTPNEKLFF.

This chain joins TRBV11-2 and TRBJ2-1, with 9 bases matching TRBD2. This CDR3 comprises 17 residues. The V segment lost 3 bases and the J segment 9 bases; nucleotides outside the gene matches: 15. Germline V CDR1 and CDR2: SGHAT, FQNNGV. CDR3 in DNA: TGTGCCAGCAGCTTTCTAAAAGCGGGAGGCCCCAGGGGTGAGCAGTTCTTC. This encodes CASSFLKAGGPRGEQFF.

This clonotype showed up just a few times. This CDR3 is CSARLGTATYEQYF. CDR3 coding DNA: TGCAGTGCCAGACTCGGGACTGCGACCTACGAGCAGTACTTC. V gene TRBV20-1 combines with J gene TRBJ2-7, with D tentatively TRBD2 (6 bases). The CDR3 runs 14 residues. Per the germline V gene, CDR1 is DFQATT and CDR2 is SNEGSKA (reference sequence). V lost 6 bases and J lost 2, with 17 bases in between.

This clonotype was counted many times. This chain uses TRBV12-3 or TRBV12-4 with TRBJ1-5; possibly TRBD1 for D (6 bases). The CDR3 consists of 14 residues. Trimming removed 11 bases from V and 0 bases from J, with 14 bases in between. CDR3 region: CAAGEPVSNQPQHF. The CDR3 coding sequence is TGTGCCGCAGGGGAGCCGGTTAGCAATCAGCCCCAGCATTTT.

This clonotype was counted many times. The chain employs TRBV7-8 and TRBJ2-5; 10 positions match TRBD1. The J segment lost 4 bases and the V segment lost 5 bases, leaving 7 bases of the junction unmatched. The V gene's germline CDR1 is SGHVS and CDR2 FQNEAQ. The CDR3 sequence is 15 residues long. CDR3 coding DNA: TGTGCCAGCAGCCCAGGGGGACAGGGGAGAGAGACCCAGTACTTC. The encoded protein is CASSPGGQGRETQYF.

Only a few counts were recorded for this clonotype. The chain carries TRBV7-2 and TRBJ2-1; a weak D match, TRBD2 (6 bases). V dropped 7 bases and J dropped 7 bases, with 17 bases sitting between them. The germline gives CDR1 SGHTA, CDR2 FQGNSA. This CDR3 spans 14 amino acids. Written as DNA, the CDR3 is TGTGCCAGCATCCTCGGAGGGGCATTGAATGAGCAGTTCTTC. This encodes CASILGGALNEQFF.

The chain joins TRBV20-1 to TRBJ1-1; 12 bases align to TRBD1. V lost 4 bases to trimming and J lost 5 bases; unmatched junction nucleotides: 8. The CDR3 totals 15 residues. Germline CDR1 is DFQATT and CDR2 is SNEGSKA (reference sequence). CDR3 residues: CSAIGTGGWGTEAFF. The CDR3 bases are TGCAGTGCTATAGGGACAGGGGGCTGGGGGACTGAAGCTTTCTTT.

Remarks on this clonotype: A much bigger clone sits one base away, suggesting this may be a read error. The CDR3 nucleotides read TGTGCCAGCAGTTCCGTTTTCAGGACAGGGGGCTCGACGAACACCGGGGAGCTGTTTTTT. This gives the protein CASSSVFRTGGSTNTGELFF. The chain links TRBV12-3 or TRBV12-4 to TRBJ2-2, with 11 bases that match TRBD1. V lost 4 bases to trimming and J lost 0 bases; unmatched junction nucleotides: 13. CDR3 length: 20 amino acids.

There are a few counts of this clonotype. The rearrangement joins TRBV5-1 to TRBJ2-1; no reliable D call. Germline values: CDR1 SGHRS, CDR2 YFSETQ. Trimming shortened V by 4 bases and J by 9 bases, and 11 bases separated the two germline ends. CDR3 length: 12 amino acids. CDR3 amino acids: CASSVPKSEQFF. As DNA, the CDR3 is TGCGCCAGCAGCGTTCCGAAGAGTGAGCAGTTCTTC.

The V and J genes are TRBV12-3 or TRBV12-4 and TRBJ2-4; 8 bases fit TRBD1. The CDR3 has 16 amino acids. The J segment lost 4 bases and the V segment lost 6 bases, leaving 11 bases of the junction unmatched. CDR3 nucleotide sequence: TGTGCCAGCAGAGCCGCGACAGGGGTGGGGAAAAACATTCAGTACTTC. Translated: CASRAATGVGKNIQYF.